This T cell receptor (beta chain) was observed in a study of post-analysis software for immune sequencing data. The study's findings and limits: Relative to controls, patients had several TRBV segments at higher frequency, with TRBV5-6, TRBV5-1 and TRBV20-1 among these.

Turning to this clonotype: The antigen remains unidentified.

TCR beta cDNA libraries included unique molecular identifiers. TCRdb re-called the PCR reads through MiXCR, storing one row per CDR3 protein. The table includes 350,000 to 500,000 distinct CDR3 sequences, over 30% detected once. The CDR3 is 15 amino acids. V shed 2 bases and J shed 3 bases, with 11 bases lying between them. Germline V gene sequence: CDR1 SGHTA, CDR2 FQGNSA. Sequenced input: blood. The sequence was collected from a girl aged 2 to 10 with multiple sclerosis. V is TRBV7-2 and J is TRBJ2-1, with D tentatively TRBD1 or TRBD2 (7 bases each). CDR3 in DNA: TGTGCCAGCAGCTTAAGCGGGACAGTCTACAATGAGCAGTTCTTC. Its protein is CASSLSGTVYNEQFF.